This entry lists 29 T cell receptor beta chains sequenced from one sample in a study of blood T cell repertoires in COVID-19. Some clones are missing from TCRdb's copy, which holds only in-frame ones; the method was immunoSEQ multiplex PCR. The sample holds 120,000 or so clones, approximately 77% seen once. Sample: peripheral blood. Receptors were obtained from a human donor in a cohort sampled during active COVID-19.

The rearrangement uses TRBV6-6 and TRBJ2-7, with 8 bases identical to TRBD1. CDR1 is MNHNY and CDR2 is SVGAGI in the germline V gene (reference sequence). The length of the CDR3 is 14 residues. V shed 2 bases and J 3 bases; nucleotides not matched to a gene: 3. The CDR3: CASSYTTGGYEQYF. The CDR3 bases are TGTGCCAGCAGTTACACCACAGGGGGCTACGAGCAGTACTTC.

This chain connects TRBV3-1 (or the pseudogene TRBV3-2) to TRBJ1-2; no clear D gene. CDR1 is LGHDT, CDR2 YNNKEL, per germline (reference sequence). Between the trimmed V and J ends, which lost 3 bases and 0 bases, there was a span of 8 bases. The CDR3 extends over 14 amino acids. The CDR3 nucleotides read TGTGCCAGCAGCCAGCCCACAGCTAACTATGGCTACACCTTC. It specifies CASSQPTANYGYTF.

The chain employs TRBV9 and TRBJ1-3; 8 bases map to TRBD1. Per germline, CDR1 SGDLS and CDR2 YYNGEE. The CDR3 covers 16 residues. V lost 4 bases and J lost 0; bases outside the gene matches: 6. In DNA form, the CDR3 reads TGTGCCAGCAGCCCCCGGACAGGGAACTCTGGAAACACCATATATTTT. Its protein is CASSPRTGNSGNTIYF.

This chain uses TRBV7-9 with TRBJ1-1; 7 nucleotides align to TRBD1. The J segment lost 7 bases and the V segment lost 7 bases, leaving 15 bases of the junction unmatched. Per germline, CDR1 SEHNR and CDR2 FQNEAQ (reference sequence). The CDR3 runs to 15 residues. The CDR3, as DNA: TGTGCCAGCACCCCTCTCCCCACAGGGGTCGTTGAAGCTTTCTTT. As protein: CASTPLPTGVVEAFF.

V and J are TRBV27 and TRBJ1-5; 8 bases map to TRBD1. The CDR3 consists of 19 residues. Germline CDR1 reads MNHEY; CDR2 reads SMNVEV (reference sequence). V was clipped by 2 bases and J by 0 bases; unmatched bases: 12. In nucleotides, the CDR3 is TGTGCCAGCAGTTTAACAGGGGGTGACTTGATTTATAGCAATCAGCCCCAGCATTTT. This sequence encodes CASSLTGGDLIYSNQPQHF.

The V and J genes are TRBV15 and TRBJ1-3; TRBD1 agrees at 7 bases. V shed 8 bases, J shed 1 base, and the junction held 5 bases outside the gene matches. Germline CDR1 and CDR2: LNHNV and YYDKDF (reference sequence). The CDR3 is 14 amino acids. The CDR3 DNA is TGTGCCACCGATCGACAGGGATCTGGAAACACCATATATTTT. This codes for CATDRQGSGNTIYF.

The DNA for the CDR3 is TGTGCCAGCAGTTACTCCCCGGGGGGTGTTTATTCACCCCTCCACTTT. Translated, it gives CASSYSPGGVYSPLHF. The chain employs TRBV27 and TRBJ1-6; a weak D match, TRBD1 (5 bases). CDR1 MNHEY and CDR2 SMNVEV come from the germline V gene (reference sequence). Trimming stripped 4 bases from V and 8 bases from J, with 18 bases between. The CDR3 runs to 16 residues.

The CDR3 region has the DNA TGTGCCAGCGAGGAGGGCCCTACCTACGAGCAGTACTTC. Residues: CASEEGPTYEQYF. The rearrangement links TRBV2 to TRBJ2-7; TRBD2 is a possible D gene (6 bases). This CDR3 contains 13 residues. V gave up 8 bases and J gave up 2 bases, with 13 bases separating them. Germline CDR1 SNHLY, CDR2 FYNNEI. The variable domain in full, with the rest retrieved from reference TRBV2 and TRBJ2-7, is EPEVTQTPSHQVTQMGQEVILRCVPISNHLYFYWYRQILGQKVEFLVSFYNNEISEKSEIFDDQFSVERPDGSNFTLKIRSTKLEDSAMYFCASEEGPTYEQYFGPGTRLTVT.

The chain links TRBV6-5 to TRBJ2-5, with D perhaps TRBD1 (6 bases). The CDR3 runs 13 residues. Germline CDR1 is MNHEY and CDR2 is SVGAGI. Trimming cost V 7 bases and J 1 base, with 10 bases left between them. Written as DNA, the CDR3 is TGTGCCAGCAACGGACAGTTCCAAGAGACCCAGTACTTC. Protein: CASNGQFQETQYF.

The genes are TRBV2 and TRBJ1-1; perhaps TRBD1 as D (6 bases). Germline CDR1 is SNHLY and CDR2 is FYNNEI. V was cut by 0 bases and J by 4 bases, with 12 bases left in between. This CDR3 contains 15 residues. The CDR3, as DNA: TGTGCCAGCAGTGAAGCAGGCGGCAGGGGCACTGAAGCTTTCTTT. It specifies CASSEAGGRGTEAFF.

CDR3 region: CASSFSTSGNYEQYF. In DNA, the CDR3 is TGTGCCAGCAGCTTCTCGACTAGCGGGAACTACGAGCAGTACTTC. This chain uses TRBV11-2 with TRBJ2-7; 11 bases line up with TRBD2. With V trimmed by 3 bases and J by 3 bases, 4 bases remained unmatched. This CDR3 has 15 amino acids. Germline V gene lookup returns CDR1 SGHAT and CDR2 FQNNGV.

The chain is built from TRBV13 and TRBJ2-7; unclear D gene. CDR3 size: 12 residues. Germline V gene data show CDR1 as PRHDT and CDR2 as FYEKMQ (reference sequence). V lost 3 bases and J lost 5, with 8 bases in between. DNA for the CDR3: TGTGCCAGCAGCTTCTTGGAGAACGAGCAGTACTTC. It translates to CASSFLENEQYF.

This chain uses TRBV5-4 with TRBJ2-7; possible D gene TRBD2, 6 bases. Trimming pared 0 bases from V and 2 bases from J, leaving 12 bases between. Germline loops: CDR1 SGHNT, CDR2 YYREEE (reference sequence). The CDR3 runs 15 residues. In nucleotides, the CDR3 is TGTGCCAGCAGCTTGGCCGGGACTGGTACCTACGAGCAGTACTTC. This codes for CASSLAGTGTYEQYF.

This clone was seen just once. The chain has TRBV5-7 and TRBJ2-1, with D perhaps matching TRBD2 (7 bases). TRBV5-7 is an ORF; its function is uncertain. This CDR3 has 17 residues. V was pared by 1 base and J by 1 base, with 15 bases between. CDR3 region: CASSLMGGRGSYNEQFF. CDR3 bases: TGTGCCAGCAGCTTGATGGGGGGGCGAGGGTCCTACAATGAGCAGTTCTTC.

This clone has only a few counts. The CDR3 spells CASSLGGQGWNEQYF. For the CDR3, the DNA is TGCGCCAGCAGCCTCGGGGGACAGGGGTGGAACGAGCAGTACTTC. J is TRBJ2-7 and V is TRBV4-1, with 10 bases identical to TRBD1. Trimming at V came to 4 bases and at J to 5 bases, leaving 8 bases not matched to a gene. The CDR3 contains 15 residues. The germline V gene encodes CDR1 MGHRA and CDR2 YSYEKL.

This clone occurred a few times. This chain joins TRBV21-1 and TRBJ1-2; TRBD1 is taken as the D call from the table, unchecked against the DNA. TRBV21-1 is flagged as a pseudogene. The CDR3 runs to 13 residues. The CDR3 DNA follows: TGTGCCAGCAGACAGGGTAGGATCGATGGCTACACCTTC. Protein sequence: CASRQGRIDGYTF.

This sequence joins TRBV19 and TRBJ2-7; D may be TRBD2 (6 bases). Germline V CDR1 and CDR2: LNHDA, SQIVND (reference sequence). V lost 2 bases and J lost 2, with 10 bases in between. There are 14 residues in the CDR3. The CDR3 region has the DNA TGTGCCAGTAGTATAACGGGGGTAGCCTACGAGCAGTACTTC. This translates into CASSITGVAYEQYF. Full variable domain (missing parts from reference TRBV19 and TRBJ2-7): DGGITQSPKYLFRKEGQNVTLSCEQNLNHDAMYWYRQDPGQGLRLIYYSQIVNDFQKGDIAEGYSVSREKKESFPLTVTSAQKNPTAFYLCASSITGVAYEQYFGPGTRLTVT.

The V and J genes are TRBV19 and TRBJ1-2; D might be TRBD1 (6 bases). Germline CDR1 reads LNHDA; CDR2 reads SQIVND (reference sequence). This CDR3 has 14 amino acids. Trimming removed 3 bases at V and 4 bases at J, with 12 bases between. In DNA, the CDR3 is TGTGCCAGTAGTATCGGGACAACTGGCTATGGCTACACCTTC. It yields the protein CASSIGTTGYGYTF.

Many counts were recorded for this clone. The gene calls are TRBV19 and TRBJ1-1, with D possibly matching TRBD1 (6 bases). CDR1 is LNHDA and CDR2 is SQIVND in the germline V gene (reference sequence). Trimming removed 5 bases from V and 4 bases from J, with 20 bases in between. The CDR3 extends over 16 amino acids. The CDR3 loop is CASSVGTSVGPTEAFF. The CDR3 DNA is TGTGCCAGTAGTGTAGGGACATCCGTTGGACCCACTGAAGCTTTCTTT. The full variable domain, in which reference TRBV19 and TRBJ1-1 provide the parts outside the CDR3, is DGGITQSPKYLFRKEGQNVTLSCEQNLNHDAMYWYRQDPGQGLRLIYYSQIVNDFQKGDIAEGYSVSREKKESFPLTVTSAQKNPTAFYLCASSVGTSVGPTEAFFGQGTRLTVV.

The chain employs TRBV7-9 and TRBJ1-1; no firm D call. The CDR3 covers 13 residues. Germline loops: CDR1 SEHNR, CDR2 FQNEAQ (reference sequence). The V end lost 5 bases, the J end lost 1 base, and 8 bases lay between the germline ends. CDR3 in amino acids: CASSVTENTEAFF. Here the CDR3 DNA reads TGTGCCAGCAGCGTAACAGAGAACACTGAAGCTTTCTTT.

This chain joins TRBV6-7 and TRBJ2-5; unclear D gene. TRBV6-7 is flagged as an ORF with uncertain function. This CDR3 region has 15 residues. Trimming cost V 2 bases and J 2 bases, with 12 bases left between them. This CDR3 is CASSYRSGTQETQYF. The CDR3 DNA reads TGTGCCAGCAGTTACCGCTCAGGCACTCAAGAGACCCAGTACTTC.

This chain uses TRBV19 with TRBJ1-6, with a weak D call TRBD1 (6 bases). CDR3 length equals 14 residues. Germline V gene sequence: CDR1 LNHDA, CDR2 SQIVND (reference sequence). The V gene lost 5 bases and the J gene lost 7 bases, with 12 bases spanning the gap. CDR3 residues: CASSATGRNSPLHF. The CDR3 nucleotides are TGTGCCAGTAGTGCGACAGGTCGGAATTCACCCCTCCACTTT.

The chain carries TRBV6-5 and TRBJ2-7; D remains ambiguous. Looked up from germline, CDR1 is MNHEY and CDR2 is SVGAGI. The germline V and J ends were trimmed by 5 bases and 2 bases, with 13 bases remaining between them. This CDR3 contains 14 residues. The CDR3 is CASSPGSLAYEQYF. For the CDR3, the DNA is TGTGCCAGCAGTCCCGGATCGCTAGCCTACGAGCAGTACTTC.

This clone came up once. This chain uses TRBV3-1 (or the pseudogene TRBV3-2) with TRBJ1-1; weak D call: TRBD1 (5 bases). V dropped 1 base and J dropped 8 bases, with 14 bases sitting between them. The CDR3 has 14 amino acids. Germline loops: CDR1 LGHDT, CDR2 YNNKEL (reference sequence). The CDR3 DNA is TGTGCCAGCAGCCAAGTTCCAGGGAGGGCGGAAGCTTTCTTT. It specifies CASSQVPGRAEAFF.

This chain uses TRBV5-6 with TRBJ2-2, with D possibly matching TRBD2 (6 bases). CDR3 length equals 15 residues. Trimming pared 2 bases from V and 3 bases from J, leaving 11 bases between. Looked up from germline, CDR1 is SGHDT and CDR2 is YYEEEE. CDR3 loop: CASSLAGSDTGELFF. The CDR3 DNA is TGTGCCAGCAGCTTAGCGGGTTCTGACACCGGGGAGCTGTTTTTT. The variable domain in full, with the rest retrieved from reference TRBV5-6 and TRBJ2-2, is DAGVTQSPTHLIKTRGQQVTLRCSPKSGHDTVSWYQQALGQGPQFIFQYYEEEERQRGNFPDRFSGHQFPNYSSELNVNALLLGDSALYLCASSLAGSDTGELFFGEGSRLTVL.

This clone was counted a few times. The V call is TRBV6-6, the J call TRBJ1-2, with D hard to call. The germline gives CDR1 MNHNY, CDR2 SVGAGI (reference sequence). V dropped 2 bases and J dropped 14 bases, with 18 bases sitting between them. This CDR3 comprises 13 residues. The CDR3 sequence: CASSYVGFRGFTF. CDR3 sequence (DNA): TGTGCCAGCAGTTACGTCGGTTTTCGGGGTTTTACCTTC.

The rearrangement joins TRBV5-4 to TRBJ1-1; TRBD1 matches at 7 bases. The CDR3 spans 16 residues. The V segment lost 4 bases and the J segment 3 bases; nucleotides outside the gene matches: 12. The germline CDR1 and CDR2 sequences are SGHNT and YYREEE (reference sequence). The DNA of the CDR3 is TGTGCCAGCAGCATGATGGACAGGAGGTTCGACACTGAAGCTTTCTTT. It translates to CASSMMDRRFDTEAFF.

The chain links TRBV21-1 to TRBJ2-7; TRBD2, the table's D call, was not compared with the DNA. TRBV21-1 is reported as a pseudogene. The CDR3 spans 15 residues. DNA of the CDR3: TGTGCCAGCAGCCAACGGGCGGGGGGCAGGGGTGAGCAGTACTTC. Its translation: CASSQRAGGRGEQYF.

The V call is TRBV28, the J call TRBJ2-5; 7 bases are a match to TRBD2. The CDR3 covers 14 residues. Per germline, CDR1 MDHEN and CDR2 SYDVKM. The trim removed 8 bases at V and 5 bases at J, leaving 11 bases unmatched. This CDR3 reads CASQEPGRAETQYF. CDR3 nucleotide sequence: TGTGCCAGCCAAGAGCCAGGGAGGGCCGAGACCCAGTACTTC.